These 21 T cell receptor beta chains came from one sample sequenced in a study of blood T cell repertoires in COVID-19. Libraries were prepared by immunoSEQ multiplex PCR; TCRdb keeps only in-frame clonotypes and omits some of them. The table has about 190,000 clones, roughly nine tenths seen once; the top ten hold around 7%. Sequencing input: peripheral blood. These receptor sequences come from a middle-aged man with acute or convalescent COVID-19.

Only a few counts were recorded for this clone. The CDR3 DNA follows: TGTGCCAGCAGCTTACAATACGAGCAGTACTTC. It yields the protein CASSLQYEQYF. This chain joins TRBV7-9 and TRBJ2-7; unclear D gene. V dropped 2 bases and J dropped 4 bases, with 3 bases sitting between them. Germline loops: CDR1 SEHNR, CDR2 FQNEAQ (reference sequence). The CDR3 covers 11 residues.

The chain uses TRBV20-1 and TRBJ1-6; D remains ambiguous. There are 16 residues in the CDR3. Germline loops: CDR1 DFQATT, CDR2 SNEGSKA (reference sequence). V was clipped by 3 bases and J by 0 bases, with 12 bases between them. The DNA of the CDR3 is TGCAGTGCTAGTCCCCATAGGAGCTCCTATAATTCACCCCTCCACTTT. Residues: CSASPHRSSYNSPLHF.

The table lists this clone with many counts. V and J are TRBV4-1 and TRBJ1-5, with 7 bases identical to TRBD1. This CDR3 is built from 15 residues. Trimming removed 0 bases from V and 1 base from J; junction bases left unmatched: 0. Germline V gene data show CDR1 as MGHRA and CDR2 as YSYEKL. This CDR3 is CASSQEGGSNQPQHF. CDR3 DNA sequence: TGCGCCAGCAGCCAAGAAGGGGGCAGCAATCAGCCCCAGCATTTT.

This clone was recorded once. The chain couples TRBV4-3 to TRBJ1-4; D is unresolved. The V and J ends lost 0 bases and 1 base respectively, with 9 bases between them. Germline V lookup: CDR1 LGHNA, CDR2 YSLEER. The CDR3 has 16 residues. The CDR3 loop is CASSQDPLGTNEKLFF. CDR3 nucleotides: TGCGCCAGCAGCCAAGATCCCCTCGGAACTAATGAAAAACTGTTTTTT.

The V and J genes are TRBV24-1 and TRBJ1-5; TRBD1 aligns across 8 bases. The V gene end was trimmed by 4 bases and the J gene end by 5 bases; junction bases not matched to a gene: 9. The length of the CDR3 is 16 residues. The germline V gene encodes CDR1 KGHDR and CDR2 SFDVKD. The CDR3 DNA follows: TGTGCCACCAGTGAGACCGACAGGGGACCATATCAGCCCCAGCATTTT. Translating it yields CATSETDRGPYQPQHF.

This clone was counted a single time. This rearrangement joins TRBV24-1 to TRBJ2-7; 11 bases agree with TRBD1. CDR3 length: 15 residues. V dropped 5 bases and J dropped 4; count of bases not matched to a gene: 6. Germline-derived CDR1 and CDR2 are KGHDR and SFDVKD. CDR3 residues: CATSAPGQGVYEQYF. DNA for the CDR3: TGTGCCACCAGTGCTCCGGGACAGGGGGTTTACGAGCAGTACTTC.

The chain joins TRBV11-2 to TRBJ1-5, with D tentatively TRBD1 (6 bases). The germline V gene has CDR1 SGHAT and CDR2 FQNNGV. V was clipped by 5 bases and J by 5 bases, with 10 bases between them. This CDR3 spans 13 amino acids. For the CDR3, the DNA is TGTGCCAGCAGCCCGGACAGATATCAGCCCCAGCATTTT. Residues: CASSPDRYQPQHF.

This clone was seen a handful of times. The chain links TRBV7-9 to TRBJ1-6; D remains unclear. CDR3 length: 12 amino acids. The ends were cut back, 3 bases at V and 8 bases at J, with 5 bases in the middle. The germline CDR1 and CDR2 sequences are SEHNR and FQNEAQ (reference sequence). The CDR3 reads CASSFSDSPLHF. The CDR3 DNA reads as TGTGCCAGCAGCTTCTCCGATTCACCCCTCCACTTT.

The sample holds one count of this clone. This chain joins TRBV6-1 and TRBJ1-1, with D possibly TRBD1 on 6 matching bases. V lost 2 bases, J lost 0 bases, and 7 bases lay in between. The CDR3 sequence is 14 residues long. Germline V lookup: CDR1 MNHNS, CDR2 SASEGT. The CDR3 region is CASSERQVNTEAFF. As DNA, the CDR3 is TGTGCCAGCAGTGAACGACAGGTGAACACTGAAGCTTTCTTT.

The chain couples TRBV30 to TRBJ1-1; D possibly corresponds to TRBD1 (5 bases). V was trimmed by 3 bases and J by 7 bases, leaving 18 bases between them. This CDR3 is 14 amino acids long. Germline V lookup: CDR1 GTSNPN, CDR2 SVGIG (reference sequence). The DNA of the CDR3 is TGTGCCTGGAGCGTTACAGGTTCTGGAATTGAAGCTTTCTTT. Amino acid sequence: CAWSVTGSGIEAFF.

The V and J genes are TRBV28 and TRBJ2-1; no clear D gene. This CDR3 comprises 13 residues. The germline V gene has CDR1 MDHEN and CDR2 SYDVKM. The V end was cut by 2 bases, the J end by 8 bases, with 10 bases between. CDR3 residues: CASSLNYLDEQFF. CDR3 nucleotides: TGTGCCAGCAGTTTAAATTACCTAGATGAGCAGTTCTTC.

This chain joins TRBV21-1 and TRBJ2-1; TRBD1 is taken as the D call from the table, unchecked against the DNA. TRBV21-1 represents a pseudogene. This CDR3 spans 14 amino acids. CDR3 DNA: TGTGCCAGCAGCAGGAGGACAGGGACCGGTGGGAAGTTCTTC. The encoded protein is CASSRRTGTGGKFF.

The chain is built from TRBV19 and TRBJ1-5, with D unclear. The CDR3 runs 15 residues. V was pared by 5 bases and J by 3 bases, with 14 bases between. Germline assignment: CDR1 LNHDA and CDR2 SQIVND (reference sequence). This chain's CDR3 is CASSPPVTYNQPQHF. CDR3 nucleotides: TGTGCCAGTAGTCCCCCTGTAACTTACAATCAGCCCCAGCATTTT.

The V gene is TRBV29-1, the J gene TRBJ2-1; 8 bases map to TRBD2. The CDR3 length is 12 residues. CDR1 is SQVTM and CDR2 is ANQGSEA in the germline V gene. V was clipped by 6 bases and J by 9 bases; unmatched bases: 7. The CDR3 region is CSVGSGGPEQFF. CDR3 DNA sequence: TGCAGCGTCGGGTCGGGGGGGCCTGAGCAGTTCTTC.

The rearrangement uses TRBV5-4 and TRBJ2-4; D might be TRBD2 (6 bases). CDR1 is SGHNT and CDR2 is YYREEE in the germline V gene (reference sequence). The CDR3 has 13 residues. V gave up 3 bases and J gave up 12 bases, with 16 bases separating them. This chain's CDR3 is CASSSPRVGGQYF. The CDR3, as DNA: TGTGCCAGCAGCTCCCCCCGGGTCGGGGGTCAGTACTTC. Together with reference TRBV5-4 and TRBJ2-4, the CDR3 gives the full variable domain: ETGVTQSPTHLIKTRGQQVTLRCSSQSGHNTVSWYQQALGQGPQFIFQYYREEENGRGNFPPRFSGLQFPNYSSELNVNALELDDSALYLCASSSPRVGGQYFGAGTRLSVL.

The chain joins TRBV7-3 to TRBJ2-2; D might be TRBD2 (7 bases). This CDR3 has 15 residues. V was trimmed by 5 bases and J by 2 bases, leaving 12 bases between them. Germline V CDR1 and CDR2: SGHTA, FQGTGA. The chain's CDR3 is CASSLGGPNTGELFF. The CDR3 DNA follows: TGTGCCAGCAGCCTCGGGGGGCCTAACACCGGGGAGCTGTTTTTT.

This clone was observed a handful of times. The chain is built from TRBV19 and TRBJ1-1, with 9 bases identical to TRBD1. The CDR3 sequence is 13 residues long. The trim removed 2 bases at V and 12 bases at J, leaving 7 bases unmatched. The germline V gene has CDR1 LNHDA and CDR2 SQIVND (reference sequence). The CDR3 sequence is CASSIRGTGFPFF. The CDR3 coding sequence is TGTGCCAGTAGTATACGTGGGACAGGGTTTCCTTTCTTT. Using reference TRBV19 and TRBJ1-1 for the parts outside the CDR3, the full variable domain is DGGITQSPKYLFRKEGQNVTLSCEQNLNHDAMYWYRQDPGQGLRLIYYSQIVNDFQKGDIAEGYSVSREKKESFPLTVTSAQKNPTAFYLCASSIRGTGFPFFGQGTRLTVV.

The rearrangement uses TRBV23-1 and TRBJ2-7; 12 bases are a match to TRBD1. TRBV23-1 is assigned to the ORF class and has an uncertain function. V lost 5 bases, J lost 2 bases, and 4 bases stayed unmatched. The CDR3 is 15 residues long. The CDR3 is CASSGTGGQPYEQYF. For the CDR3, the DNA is TGCGCCAGCAGTGGGACAGGGGGCCAACCCTACGAGCAGTACTTC.

The DNA for the CDR3 is TGCGCCAGCAGCTTGGCCCTGGGGAGCGGCACTGAAGCTTTCTTT. Encoded protein: CASSLALGSGTEAFF. This rearrangement joins TRBV5-1 to TRBJ1-1; D gene ambiguous. Per germline, CDR1 SGHRS and CDR2 YFSETQ. CDR3 length: 15 residues. Trimming cost V 0 bases and J 4 bases, with 13 bases left between them.

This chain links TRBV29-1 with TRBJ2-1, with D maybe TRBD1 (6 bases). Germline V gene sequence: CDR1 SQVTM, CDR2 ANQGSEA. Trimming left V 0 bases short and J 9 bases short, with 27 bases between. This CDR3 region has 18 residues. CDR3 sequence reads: CSVEDLFEGTFTGGEQFF. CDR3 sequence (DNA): TGCAGCGTTGAAGATCTGTTTGAGGGGACATTCACTGGGGGTGAGCAGTTCTTC.

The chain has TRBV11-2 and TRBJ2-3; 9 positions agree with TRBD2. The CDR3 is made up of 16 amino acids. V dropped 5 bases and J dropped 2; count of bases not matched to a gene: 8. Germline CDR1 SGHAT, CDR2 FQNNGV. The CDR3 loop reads CASSLLTSGSTDTQYF. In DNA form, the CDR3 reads TGTGCCAGCAGCCTCTTGACTAGCGGATCCACAGATACGCAGTATTTT.